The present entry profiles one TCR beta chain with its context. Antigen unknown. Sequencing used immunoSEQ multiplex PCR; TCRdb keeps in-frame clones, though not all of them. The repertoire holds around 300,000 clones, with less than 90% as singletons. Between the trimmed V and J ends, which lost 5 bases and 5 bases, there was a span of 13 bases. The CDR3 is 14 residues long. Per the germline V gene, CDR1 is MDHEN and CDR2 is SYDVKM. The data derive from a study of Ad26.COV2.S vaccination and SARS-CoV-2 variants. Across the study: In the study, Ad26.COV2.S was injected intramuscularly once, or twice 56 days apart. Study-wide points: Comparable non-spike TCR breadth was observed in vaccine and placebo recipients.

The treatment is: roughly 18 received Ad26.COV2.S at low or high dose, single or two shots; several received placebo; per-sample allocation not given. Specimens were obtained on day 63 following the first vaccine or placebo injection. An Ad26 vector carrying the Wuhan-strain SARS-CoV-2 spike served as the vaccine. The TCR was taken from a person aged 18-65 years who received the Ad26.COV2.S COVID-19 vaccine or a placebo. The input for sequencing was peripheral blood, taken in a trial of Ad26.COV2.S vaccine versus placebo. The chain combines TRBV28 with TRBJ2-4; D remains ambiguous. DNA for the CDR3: TGTGCCAGCAGTACCTTCCACGACCAAAACATTCAGTACTTC. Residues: CASSTFHDQNIQYF.